These 7 T cell receptor beta chains came from one sample sequenced in a study of beta chain features in type 1 diabetes. The study, taken as a whole, reports: Within each of all four CD4+ subsets, Type 1 diabetes patients had TCRB CDR3s that were moderately but significantly shorter.

Investigators reverse transcribed all isolated RNA, so they sequenced expressed TCRB transcripts. This table comes from immunoSEQ multiplex PCR, and its TCRdb copy is limited to in-frame clones, with some not included. The data contain about 260,000 clones, roughly 20% of them seen just once; the ten biggest clones take up approximately 0.029%. For these receptors, no antigen is known. Sequenced: naive CD4+ T cells from blood. Receptors originate from a woman between 35 and 50 years old with type 1 diabetes.

There are a few counts of this clone. V usage is TRBV9 and J usage is TRBJ2-5, with 14 positions matching TRBD2. Germline V lookup: CDR1 SGDLS, CDR2 YYNGEE. CDR3 length: 17 residues. J gave up 5 bases and V 3 bases, and 9 bases lay outside the gene matches. The CDR3 sequence: CASSAPGTSGGGETQYF. Written as DNA, the CDR3 is TGTGCCAGCAGCGCGCCCGGGACTAGCGGGGGCGGGGAGACCCAGTACTTC.

This clone was seen a handful of times. The rearrangement links TRBV30 to TRBJ2-3; the match to TRBD2 covers 7 bases. Germline V gene data show CDR1 as GTSNPN and CDR2 as SVGIG (reference sequence). The CDR3 has 15 residues. V lost 1 base to trimming and J lost 3 bases; unmatched junction nucleotides: 7. CDR3 region: CAWSGTSRGTDTQYF. The CDR3 DNA follows: TGTGCCTGGAGTGGGACTAGTCGTGGTACAGATACGCAGTATTTT.

The chain joins TRBV29-1 to TRBJ2-7; 8 positions agree with TRBD1. There are 13 residues in the CDR3. The J segment lost 6 bases and the V segment lost 5 bases, leaving 9 bases of the junction unmatched. Per germline, CDR1 SQVTM and CDR2 ANQGSEA. The CDR3 nucleotides read TGCAGCGTTCTTTGGACAGGGTTGGGCGAGCAGTACTTC. This encodes CSVLWTGLGEQYF.

This clone was seen a few times. The chain uses TRBV6-5 and TRBJ2-5; 8 bases agree with TRBD1. Germline-derived CDR1 and CDR2 are MNHEY and SVGAGI. This CDR3 has 13 amino acids. V was clipped by 5 bases and J by 5 bases; unmatched bases: 4. CDR3 amino acids: CASSQTGGETQYF. CDR3 in DNA: TGTGCCAGCAGTCAAACAGGGGGGGAGACCCAGTACTTC.

This clone was observed a few times. The genes are TRBV5-1 and TRBJ2-6; D is possibly TRBD2 (5 bases). Germline loops: CDR1 SGHRS, CDR2 YFSETQ. The CDR3 loop spans 16 amino acids. V shed 0 bases and J shed 2 bases, with 9 bases lying between them. The CDR3 DNA reads as TGCGCCAGCAGCTTGGAGGCTAGCACTGGGGCCAACGTCCTGACTTTC. Residues: CASSLEASTGANVLTF.

In the case of this clone: The sample contains more than one DNA sequence encoding this CDR3. V usage is TRBV28 and J usage is TRBJ2-2, with D possibly matching TRBD1 (6 bases). Looked up from germline, CDR1 is MDHEN and CDR2 is SYDVKM. The V end was cut by 4 bases, the J end by 1 base, with 7 bases between. There are 14 residues in the CDR3. As DNA, the CDR3 is TGTGCCAGCAGTTCGGGACAGAACACCGGGGAGCTGTTTTTT. Residues: CASSSGQNTGELFF. Using reference TRBV28 and TRBJ2-2 for the parts outside the CDR3, the full variable domain is DVKVTQSSRYLVKRTGEKVFLECVQDMDHENMFWYRQDPGLGLRLIYFSYDVKMKEKGDIPEGYSVSREKKERFSLILESASTNQTSMYLCASSSGQNTGELFFGEGSRLTVL.

The chain links TRBV7-9 to TRBJ2-5, with TRBD2 matching over 9 bases. Trimming cost V 2 bases and J 5 bases; bases outside gene matches: 3. This CDR3 contains 14 residues. The V gene's germline CDR1 is SEHNR and CDR2 FQNEAQ (reference sequence). The CDR3 bases are TGTGCCAGCAGCTTACGGGCGGGAGGGGAGACCCAGTACTTC. The encoded protein is CASSLRAGGETQYF.